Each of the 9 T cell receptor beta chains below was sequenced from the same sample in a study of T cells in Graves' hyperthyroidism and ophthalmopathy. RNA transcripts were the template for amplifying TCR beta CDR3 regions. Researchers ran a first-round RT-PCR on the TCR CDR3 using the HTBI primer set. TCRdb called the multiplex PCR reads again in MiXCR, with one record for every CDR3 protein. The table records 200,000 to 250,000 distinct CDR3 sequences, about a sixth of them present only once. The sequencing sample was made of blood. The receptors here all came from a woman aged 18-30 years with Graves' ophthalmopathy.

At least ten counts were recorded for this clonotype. The CDR3 DNA reads as TGTGCCAGCAGCACCCGACCGACTTCCTCCACCTACGAGCAGTACTTC. It yields the protein CASSTRPTSSTYEQYF. The chain has TRBV3-1 and TRBJ2-7; D is unresolved. This CDR3 comprises 16 residues. Germline V gene lookup returns CDR1 LGHDT and CDR2 YNNKEL (reference sequence). Trimming took off 5 bases at V and 2 bases at J, with 19 bases between the two ends.

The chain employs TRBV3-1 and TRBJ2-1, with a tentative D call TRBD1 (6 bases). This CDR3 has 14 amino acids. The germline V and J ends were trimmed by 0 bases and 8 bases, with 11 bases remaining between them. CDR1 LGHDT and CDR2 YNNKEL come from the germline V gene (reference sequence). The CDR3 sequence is CASSQDRGRYEQFF. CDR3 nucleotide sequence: TGTGCCAGCAGCCAAGACAGGGGCAGGTATGAGCAGTTCTTC.

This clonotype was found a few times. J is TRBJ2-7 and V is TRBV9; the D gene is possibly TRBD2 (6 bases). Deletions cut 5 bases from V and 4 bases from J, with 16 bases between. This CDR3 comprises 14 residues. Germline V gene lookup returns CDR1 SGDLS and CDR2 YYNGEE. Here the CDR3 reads CASSRLVGPYEQYF. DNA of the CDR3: TGTGCCAGCAGTAGACTAGTTGGGCCGTACGAGCAGTACTTC.

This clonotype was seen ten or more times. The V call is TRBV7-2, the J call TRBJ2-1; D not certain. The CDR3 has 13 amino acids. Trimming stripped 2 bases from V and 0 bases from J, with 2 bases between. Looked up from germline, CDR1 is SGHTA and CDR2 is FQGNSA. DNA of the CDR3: TGTGCCAGCAGCTTAATCTCCTACAATGAGCAGTTCTTC. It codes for CASSLISYNEQFF.

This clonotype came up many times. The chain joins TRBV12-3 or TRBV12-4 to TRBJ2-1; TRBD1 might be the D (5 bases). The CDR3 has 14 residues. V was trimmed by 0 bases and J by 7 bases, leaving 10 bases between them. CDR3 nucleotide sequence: TGTGCCAGCAGTTTAGCAGGGGTGAAAAATGAGCAGTTCTTC. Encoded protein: CASSLAGVKNEQFF.

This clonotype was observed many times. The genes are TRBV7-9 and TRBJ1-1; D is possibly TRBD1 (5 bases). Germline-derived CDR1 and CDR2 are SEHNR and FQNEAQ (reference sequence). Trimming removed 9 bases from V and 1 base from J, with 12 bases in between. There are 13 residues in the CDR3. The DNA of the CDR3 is TGTGCCAGTGAGGGGACCAGGAACACTGAAGCTTTCTTT. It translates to CASEGTRNTEAFF.

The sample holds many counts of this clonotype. The CDR3 is CASSTGRRLENTEAFF. The CDR3 DNA reads TGTGCCAGTAGTACGGGACGGCGCCTTGAGAACACTGAAGCTTTCTTT. This chain links TRBV19 with TRBJ1-1; D is possibly TRBD1 (5 bases). This CDR3 spans 16 amino acids. V lost 4 bases and J 1 base, leaving 16 bases between the germline ends. Germline CDR1 and CDR2: LNHDA and SQIVND (reference sequence).

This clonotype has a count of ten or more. Here the CDR3 reads CASSLAGGPSYNEQFF. The CDR3 DNA sequence: TGTGCCAGCAGCTTAGCAGGAGGGCCCTCCTACAATGAGCAGTTCTTC. The V call is TRBV7-3, the J call TRBJ2-1; a possible D gene is TRBD2 (6 bases). The CDR3 is 16 residues long. Trimming removed 2 bases at V and 0 bases at J, with 11 bases between. Germline V lookup: CDR1 SGHTA, CDR2 FQGTGA.

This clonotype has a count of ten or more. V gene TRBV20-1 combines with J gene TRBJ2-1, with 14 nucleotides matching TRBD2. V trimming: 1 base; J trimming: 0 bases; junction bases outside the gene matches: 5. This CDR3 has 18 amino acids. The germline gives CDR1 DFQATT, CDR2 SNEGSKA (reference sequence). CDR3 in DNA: TGCAGTGCTAGAGGACTAGCGGGAGGGCCCACCTCCTACAATGAGCAGTTCTTC. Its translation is CSARGLAGGPTSYNEQFF.